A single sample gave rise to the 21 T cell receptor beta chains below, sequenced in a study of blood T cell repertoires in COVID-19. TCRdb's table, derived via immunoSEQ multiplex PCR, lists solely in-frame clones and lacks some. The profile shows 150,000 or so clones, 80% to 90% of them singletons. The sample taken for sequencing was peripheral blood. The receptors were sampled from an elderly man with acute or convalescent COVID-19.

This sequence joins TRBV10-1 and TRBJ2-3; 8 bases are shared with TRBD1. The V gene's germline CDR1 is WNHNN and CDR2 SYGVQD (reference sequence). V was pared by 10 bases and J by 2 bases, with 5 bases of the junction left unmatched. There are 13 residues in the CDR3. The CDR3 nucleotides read TGCGCCACCGGGGACAGGCCCACAGATACGCAGTATTTT. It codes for CATGDRPTDTQYF.

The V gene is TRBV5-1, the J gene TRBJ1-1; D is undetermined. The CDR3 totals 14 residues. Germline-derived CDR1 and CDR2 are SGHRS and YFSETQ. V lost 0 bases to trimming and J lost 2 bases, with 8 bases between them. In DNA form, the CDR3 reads TGCGCCAGCAGCTTGGGACACAGCAACACTGAAGCTTTCTTT. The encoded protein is CASSLGHSNTEAFF.

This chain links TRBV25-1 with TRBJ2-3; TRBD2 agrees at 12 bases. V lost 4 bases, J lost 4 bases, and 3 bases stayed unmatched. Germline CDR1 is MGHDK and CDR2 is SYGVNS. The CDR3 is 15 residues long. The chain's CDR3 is CASSGLAGGPDTQYF. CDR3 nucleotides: TGTGCCAGCAGTGGGCTAGCGGGGGGGCCAGATACGCAGTATTTT.

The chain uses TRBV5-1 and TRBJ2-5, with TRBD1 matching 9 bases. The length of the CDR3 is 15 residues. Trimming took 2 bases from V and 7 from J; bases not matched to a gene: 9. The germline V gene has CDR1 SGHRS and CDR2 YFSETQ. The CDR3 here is CASSFGTGTMGTQYF. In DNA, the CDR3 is TGCGCCAGCAGCTTTGGGACAGGGACGATGGGGACCCAGTACTTC.

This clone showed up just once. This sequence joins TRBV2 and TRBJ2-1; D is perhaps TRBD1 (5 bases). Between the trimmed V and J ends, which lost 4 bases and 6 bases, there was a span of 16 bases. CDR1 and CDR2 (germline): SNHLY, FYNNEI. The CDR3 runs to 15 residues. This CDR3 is CASSVSIPGSNEQFF. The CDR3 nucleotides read TGTGCCAGCAGTGTTTCGATCCCAGGGTCCAATGAGCAGTTCTTC.

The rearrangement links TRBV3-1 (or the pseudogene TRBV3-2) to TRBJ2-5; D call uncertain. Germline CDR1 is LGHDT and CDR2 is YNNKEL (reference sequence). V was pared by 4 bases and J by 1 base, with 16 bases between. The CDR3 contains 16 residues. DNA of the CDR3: TGTGCCAGCAGCCCAGTCCGCGGATCGATCCAAGAGACCCAGTACTTC. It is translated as CASSPVRGSIQETQYF.

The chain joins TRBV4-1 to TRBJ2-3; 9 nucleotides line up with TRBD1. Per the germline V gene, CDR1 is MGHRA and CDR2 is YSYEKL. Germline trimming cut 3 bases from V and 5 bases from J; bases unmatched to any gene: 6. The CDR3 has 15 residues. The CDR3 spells CASSHPGQGIDTQYF. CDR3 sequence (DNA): TGCGCCAGCAGCCACCCGGGACAGGGCATAGATACGCAGTATTTT.

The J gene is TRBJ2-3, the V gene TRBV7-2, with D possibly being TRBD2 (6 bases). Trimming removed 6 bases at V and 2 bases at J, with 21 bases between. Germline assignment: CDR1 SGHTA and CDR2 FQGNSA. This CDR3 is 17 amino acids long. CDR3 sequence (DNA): TGTGCCAGCAGGTTGGGGGGATCTAGCAGAATCACAGATACGCAGTATTTT. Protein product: CASRLGGSSRITDTQYF.

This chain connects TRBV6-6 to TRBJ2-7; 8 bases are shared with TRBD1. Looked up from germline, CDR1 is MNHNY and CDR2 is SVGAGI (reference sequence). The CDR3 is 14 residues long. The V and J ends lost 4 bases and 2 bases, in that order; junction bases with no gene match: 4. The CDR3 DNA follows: TGTGCCAGCAGTTCGGCACAGGGGGCCTACGAGCAGTACTTC. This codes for CASSSAQGAYEQYF.

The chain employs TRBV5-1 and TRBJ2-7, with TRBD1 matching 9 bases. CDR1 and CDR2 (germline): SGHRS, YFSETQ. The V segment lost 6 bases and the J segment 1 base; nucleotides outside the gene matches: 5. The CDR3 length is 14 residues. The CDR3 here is CASTPTGGSYEQYF. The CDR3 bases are TGCGCCAGCACCCCGACAGGGGGATCCTACGAGCAGTACTTC.

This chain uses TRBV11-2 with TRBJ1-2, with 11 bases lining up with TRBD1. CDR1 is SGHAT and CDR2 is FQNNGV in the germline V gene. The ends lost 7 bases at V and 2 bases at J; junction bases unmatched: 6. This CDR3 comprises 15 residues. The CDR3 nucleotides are TGTGCCAGCACCCTGGGACAGGGGGGAAACTATGGCTACACCTTC. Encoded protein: CASTLGQGGNYGYTF. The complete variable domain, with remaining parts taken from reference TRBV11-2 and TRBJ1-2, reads EAGVAQSPRYKIIEKRQSVAFWCNPISGHATLYWYQQILGQGPKLLIQFQNNGVVDDSQLPKDRFSAERLKGVDSTLKIQPAKLEDSAVYLCASTLGQGGNYGYTFGSGTRLTVV.

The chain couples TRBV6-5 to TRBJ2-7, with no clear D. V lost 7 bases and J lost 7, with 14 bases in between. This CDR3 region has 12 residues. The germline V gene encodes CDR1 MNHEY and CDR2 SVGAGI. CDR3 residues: CASKNNLWEQYF. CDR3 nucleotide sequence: TGTGCCAGCAAGAACAACCTTTGGGAGCAGTACTTC.

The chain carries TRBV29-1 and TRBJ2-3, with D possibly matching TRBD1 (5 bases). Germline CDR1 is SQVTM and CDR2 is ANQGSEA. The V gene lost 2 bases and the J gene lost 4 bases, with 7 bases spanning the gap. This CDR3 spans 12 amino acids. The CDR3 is CSVERGPDTQYF. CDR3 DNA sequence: TGCAGCGTTGAAAGGGGCCCAGATACGCAGTATTTT.

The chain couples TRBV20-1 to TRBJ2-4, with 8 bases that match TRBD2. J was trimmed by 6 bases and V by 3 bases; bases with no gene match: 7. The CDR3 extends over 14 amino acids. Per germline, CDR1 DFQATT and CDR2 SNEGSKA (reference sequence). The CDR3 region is CSASPGGALNIQYF. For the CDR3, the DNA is TGCAGTGCTAGTCCCGGGGGGGCCCTAAACATTCAGTACTTC.

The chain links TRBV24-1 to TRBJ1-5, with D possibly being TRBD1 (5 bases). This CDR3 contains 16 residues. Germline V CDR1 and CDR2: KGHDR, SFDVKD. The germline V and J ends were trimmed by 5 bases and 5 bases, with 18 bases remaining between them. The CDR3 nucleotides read TGTGCCACCAGTGTCGGAGGGAGTTCGGGGGATCAGCCCCAGCATTTT. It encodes CATSVGGSSGDQPQHF.

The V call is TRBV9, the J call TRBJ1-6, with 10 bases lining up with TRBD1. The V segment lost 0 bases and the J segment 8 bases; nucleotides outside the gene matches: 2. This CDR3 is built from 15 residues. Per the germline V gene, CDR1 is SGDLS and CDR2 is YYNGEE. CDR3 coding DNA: TGTGCCAGCAGCGTAGAGGGACAGGGGTATTCACCCCTCCACTTT. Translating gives CASSVEGQGYSPLHF. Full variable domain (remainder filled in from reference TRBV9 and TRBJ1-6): DSGVTQTPKHLITATGQRVTLRCSPRSGDLSVYWYQQSLDQGLQFLIQYYNGEERAKGNILERFSAQQFPDLHSELNLSSLELGDSALYFCASSVEGQGYSPLHFGNGTRLTVT.

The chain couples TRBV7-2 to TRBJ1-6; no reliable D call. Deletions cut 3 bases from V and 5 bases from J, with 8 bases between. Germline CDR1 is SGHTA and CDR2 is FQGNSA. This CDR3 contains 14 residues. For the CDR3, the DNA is TGTGCCAGCAGCTTGAATGCGGATAATTCACCCCTCCACTTT. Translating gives CASSLNADNSPLHF.

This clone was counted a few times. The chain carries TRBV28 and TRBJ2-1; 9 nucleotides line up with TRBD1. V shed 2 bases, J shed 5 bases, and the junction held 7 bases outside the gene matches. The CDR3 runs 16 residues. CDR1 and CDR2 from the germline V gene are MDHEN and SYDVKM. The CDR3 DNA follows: TGTGCCAGCAGTTTAGGGACAGGGCAAAGCGACAATGAGCAGTTCTTC. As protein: CASSLGTGQSDNEQFF.

In nucleotides, the CDR3 is TGTGCCAGCAGTGACGGGAGTGATGGCGGTTGGGGAGGCTACACCTTC. This codes for CASSDGSDGGWGGYTF. The V and J genes are TRBV5-6 and TRBJ1-2; D unresolved. The CDR3 has 16 residues. Germline CDR1 reads SGHDT; CDR2 reads YYEEEE. V was cut by 5 bases and J by 8 bases, with 25 bases left in between.

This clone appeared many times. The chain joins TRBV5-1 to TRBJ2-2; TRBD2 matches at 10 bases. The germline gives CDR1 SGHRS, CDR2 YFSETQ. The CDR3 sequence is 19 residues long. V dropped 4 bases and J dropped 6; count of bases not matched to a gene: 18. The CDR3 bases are TGCGCCAGCAGCCCTAGCTCTCCTAGCGGGGGCCGGGCCCCCGGGGAGCTGTTTTTT. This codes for CASSPSSPSGGRAPGELFF.

As DNA, the CDR3 is TGTGCCAGCAGTTTAGGTGGGGCGAGCTATGGCTACACCTTC. This codes for CASSLGGASYGYTF. The chain uses TRBV27 and TRBJ1-2, with D maybe TRBD1 (5 bases). This CDR3 region has 14 residues. Germline V lookup: CDR1 MNHEY, CDR2 SMNVEV (reference sequence). V lost 2 bases and J lost 4, with 11 bases in between.